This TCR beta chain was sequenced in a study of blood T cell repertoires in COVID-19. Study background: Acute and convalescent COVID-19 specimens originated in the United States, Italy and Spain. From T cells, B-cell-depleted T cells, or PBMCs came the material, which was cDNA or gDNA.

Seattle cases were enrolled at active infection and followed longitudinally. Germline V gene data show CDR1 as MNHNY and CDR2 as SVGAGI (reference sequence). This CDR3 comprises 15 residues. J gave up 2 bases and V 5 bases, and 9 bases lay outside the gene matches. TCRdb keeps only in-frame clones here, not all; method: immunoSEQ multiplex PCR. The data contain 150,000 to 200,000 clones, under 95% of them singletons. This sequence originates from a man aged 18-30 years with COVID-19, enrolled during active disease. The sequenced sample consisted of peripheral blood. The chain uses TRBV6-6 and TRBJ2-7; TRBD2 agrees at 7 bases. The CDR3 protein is CASSPLGGDAYEQYF. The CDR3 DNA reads TGTGCCAGCAGTCCCTTGGGAGGGGATGCCTACGAGCAGTACTTC.